This T cell receptor (beta chain) originates from a study of graft-versus-host responses after intestinal transplantation. About the research overall: Once they had received anti-thymocyte globulin induction, all recipients took tacrolimus and steroids for around 3 years.

The length of the CDR3 is 13 residues. Germline V gene lookup returns CDR1 SGDLS and CDR2 YYNGEE. Trimming left V 0 bases short and J 10 bases short, with 13 bases between. Turning to this clone: The target antigen is unknown.

Study results and limitations: Some GvH clones were seen earlier in gut or blood, suggesting intestinal origin. With peak circulating GvH clone levels came an association with early post-transplant HvG declines.

The protocol was immunoSEQ multiplex PCR, while the TCRdb copy is restricted to in-frame clones and leaves out a portion. The data show 84,000 or so clones, 80% to 95% seen once. Sequenced here: unstimulated CD8+ T cells sorted from spleen or lymph node cells, sampled before transplant. The chain is built from TRBV9 and TRBJ1-1, with D hard to call. This sequence was found in a human donor who was the organ donor for an intestinal transplant. CDR3 in DNA: TGTGCCAGCAGCGTAGCCCCTTCTGAGGTAGCTTTCTTT. It encodes CASSVAPSEVAFF.